This T cell receptor (beta chain) came from a study of cytomegalovirus exposure and HLA in healthy donors (dated by TCRdb to about 2017). With regard to the full study: According to an earlier analysis of 587 of the donors, 150 million to 200 million T cells yielded some 110 million unique TCR beta sequences and 250 to 350 Gb of sequence data. An early release that covered some 640 HLA-typed donors contained approximately 300 gigabases of sequencing data and around 80 million unique TCR sequences. Of the roughly 390 genotyped donors, approximately 80% were placed in the genetic ancestry cluster associated with self-reported Caucasian donors. The study aimed to test whether signatures of past pathogen exposure could be identified by cataloging public T cell receptors. The study profiled the T cell repertoires of hundreds of subjects by immunosequencing and related them to cytomegalovirus serostatus. A separate validation cohort of roughly 130 different subjects was used in addition to the approximately 670-subject first cohort. To predict cytomegalovirus infection status, the study combined high-throughput TCR immunosequencing, statistical association of individual TCRs with disease status, and machine learning. To study patterns of TCR occurrence, a later analysis re-analyzed previously published TCR beta repertoires from 666 donors and added high-resolution HLA genotyping. The later analysis used no new phenotypic data to find candidate immune exposures, relying instead on TCR beta sequences and their occurrence across donors. An earlier analysis of 450 to 750 of the donors used high-throughput TCR beta sequencing to judge whether each TCR beta V gene segment behaved as functional or pseudogenic. Donor age, sex, ethnicity and CMV serostatus were compiled together with the repertoire data. In a later genetic analysis, genome-wide SNP genotypes for about 60% of the 666 donors were used, and that subset was treated as a discovery cohort. Every discovery cohort repertoire had been produced on one sequencing platform. Class I and class II HLA loci were covered by the typing at four-digit resolution. The number of typed donors differed by locus: about 620-630 for A, B, C, DRB1 and DQB1; roughly 510 for DQA1; 606 for DPA1; and around 450 for DPB1. Because of strong linkage in the cohort, 5 or 6 DR-DQ haplotypes were treated as single units for association and clustering. Across about 370 genotyped donors of the cohort, an average of approximately 240,000 unique TCR beta nucleotide sequences per donor were sequenced, and approximately 19% of those sequences were non-productive.

This clone was picked up a small number of times. Its antigen is still unknown. The sample holds no much larger clone one base away, and base qualities are not on file. The cohort comprised 670 or so healthy bone marrow donors. All cohort members were sampled while nominally healthy, although unrecorded immune exposures were likely present. The donor tested CMV seropositive and was one of the 289 seropositive cohort members. Each donor provided a peripheral blood sample, and peripheral blood mononuclear cells were used for TCR beta sequencing. Genomic DNA was extracted from the blood cell samples with the Qiagen DNeasy Blood Extraction Kit. What the research found in general, with its limitations: According to a later analysis, most CMV-associated TCR beta chains appeared to be HLA-restricted, and the HLA associations seemed to be driven largely by CMV exposure. A cluster of highly shared sequence variants was judged likely to be a technical artifact of the sequencing pipeline. The presence/absence analyses assumed that sequencing depth was roughly uniform across donors, and that assumption may not be true. Immune exposure information for the cohort was limited to CMV serostatus. An association between a missense DCLRE1C variant and V-gene and J-gene trimming of TCR beta chains was found in a later genetic analysis and replicated in an independent cohort. While some public TCRs were present in many individuals, most TCR sequences turned up only very rarely across donors. In this cohort, only TCR beta chains were sequenced, and detectable features were limited by the absence of alpha or paired-chain data. Three of the identified cytomegalovirus-associated TCR beta chains were confirmed in vitro to be specific for cytomegalovirus antigens. Linkage disequilibrium might explain the correlated functional status among segregating V segments, but an unknown experimental factor could not be ruled out. In an earlier analysis of around 600 of the donors, most TCR beta V segments appeared in productive rearrangements about 90% or about 30% of the time, broadly matching IMGT annotations. It was suggested by the authors that the approach could potentially be generalized to other disease states and immunological phenotypes. Several of the top co-occurrence clusters appeared to be linked to parvovirus B19, influenza, CMV and Epstein-Barr virus, according to a later analysis. Because counts were too low, about 17 rarely observed V segments, including chromosome 9 orphons, were excluded from the earlier analysis of some 590 of the donors. Compared with equally common non-associated chains, HLA-associated TCR beta chains in a later analysis were more clonally expanded and had lower generation probabilities. A later analysis found that TCR association rates varied across HLA loci, with DRB1 alleles showing the most associated TCRs and HLA-C alleles the fewest. HLA typing was unavailable for some donors at each locus, so association tests used only the typed subset. In a later analysis, 15,000 to 20,000 TCR beta sequences were associated with specific HLA alleles at a false discovery rate of 0.05. The study gave a list of more than 150 TCR beta chains associated with cytomegalovirus. A further reported finding was that TCR beta sequences accurately predicted the HLA-A and HLA-B alleles for most subjects in the first cohort. According to a later genetic analysis, donors in an Asian-associated ancestry cluster had fewer N-insertions in productive TCRs than the approximately 610-donor mean. The classifier was reported to diagnose cytomegalovirus status with high specificity and sensitivity in both the original cohort and the validation cohort. Strong co-occurrence of HLA alleles, especially DR and DQ, made assigning TCR associations to individual alleles difficult.

Receptor libraries were prepared by the immunoSEQ multiplex PCR assay. For the multiplex PCR, a mixture combining 60 forward primers for TCR Vbeta segments and 13 reverse primers for TCR Jbeta segments was used. The CDR3 region of rearranged TCR beta genes was amplified from genomic DNA by a multiplex PCR assay. On the Illumina HiSeq System, the amplified TCR beta libraries were sequenced as 87-base-pair reads. The paper's data handling went like this. A later analysis tallied roughly 76 million unique TCR beta chains across the 700 or so repertoires, and approximately 12 million of those chains were shared by two or more donors. To remove PCR and sequencing errors, raw reads were error-corrected and collapsed into unique sequences using a nearest-neighbor algorithm that merged closely related sequences. Alignment of CDR3 sequences to IMGT reference sequences was used to assign V, D and J gene segments. For a sequence to be retained, a match of at least six nucleotides to both a V gene segment and a J gene segment was required. A rearrangement was called productive if the CDR3 had no stop codons and remained in frame with V and J, and every other rearrangement was called non-productive. Following IMGT convention, CDR3 was defined as the stretch from the second conserved V-encoded cysteine to the conserved J-encoded phenylalanine. The earlier analysis of some 580 of the donors excluded any sequence lacking an unambiguous match to a single V gene segment. An earlier analysis of some 500 of the donors classified V segments as functional when productive rearrangements were above 56.7% and as segregating when the standard deviation between donors was above 5%. A statistical classification framework was built to diagnose cytomegalovirus status from the catalog of TCR beta chain sequences. V and J gene assignment, in a later analysis, came from comparing TCR nucleotide sequences with IMGT/GENE-DB human TR gene sequences. In a later analysis, CDR3 sequences and most-parsimonious VDJ recombination scenarios were assigned using the TCRdist pipeline. In a later analysis, each TCR beta chain was defined by its CDR3 amino acid sequence together with its V-gene family, and reads without a unique V-gene family were excluded. A later analysis removed 450 to 600 highly shared, low-generation-probability nucleotide sequences to deal with suspected cross-contamination and a sequencing artifact. In a later analysis, a clonal expansion index was calculated for each public chain from normalized within-repertoire ranks of inferred template counts. In a later analysis, generation probabilities were computed with a VDJ recombination model fitted to out-of-frame rearrangements, and the resulting probabilities were checked against IGoR. In a later analysis, TCR-TCR, TCR-HLA and TCR-CMV co-occurrence was scored with hypergeometric tests, and a repertoire-size bias correction was applied to TCR pairs. A later analysis estimated false discovery rates by permuting HLA or CMV assignments 20 times. A later analysis grouped co-occurring TCRs with DBSCAN, adding TCRdist sequence similarity when clustering within HLA-allele-positive subsets. For co-occurrence clustering, repertoires with fewer than 30,000 or more than 120,000 public chains were excluded, along with a handful of repertoires with anomalous nucleotide sharing. TCRdb's version of the immuneACCESS table is confined to in-frame rearrangements and falls short of the full clone set. An unresolved V gene accounts for under half of the shortfall where checked; the remainder is of unknown origin. That table is the source of V, J and clone size, and D and trimming were worked out from the DNA. In all, the sample holds roughly 100,000 clones, and around 76% of those were seen once. Roughly 8% of the sample belongs to the ten largest clones.

The sequence came from a man in his forties in good health and CMV-seropositive. The material sequenced was PBMCs.

CDR3 loop: CASSFRSIGGATKNIQYF. The sequenced DNA is TGTGCCAGCAGTTTCCGCTCTATAGGGGGCGCGACCAAAAACATTCAGTACTTC. Rearrangement joined TRBV28 to TRBJ2-4; TRBD1 aligns with 7 central bases. V trim: 3 bases; J trim: 2 bases; unmatched bases: 13. The CDR3 measures 18 amino acids from cysteine to phenylalanine. CDR3 DNA only is kept here, 54 bases in frame from base 1. The germline V gene sets CDR1 to MDHEN and CDR2 to SYDVKM.